A selection of T cell receptor beta chains follows, all from one sample in a study of Ad26.COV2.S vaccination and SARS-CoV-2 variants. The repertoire was sequenced with immunoSEQ multiplex PCR; TCRdb's copy has only in-frame clones and lacks some. The sample lists 240,000 or so clones, around 87% occurring once. The source material was peripheral blood, sampled in a trial of Ad26.COV2.S vaccine versus placebo. Receptors were obtained from a person between 18 and 59 years old who received the Ad26.COV2.S COVID-19 vaccine or a placebo. The CDR3 runs from the conserved cysteine through the conserved F or W. A D gene is named only where the DNA matches it firmly. The size of a clone is reported for some rows only, either as once, few or many, or as a class for expanded clones.

cdr3_nt: TGTGCCAGCAGCTTAACTAGCGGGAGTTCCGGGGAGCTGTTTTTT
cdr3_aa: CASSLTSGSSGELFF
v_call: TRBV11-2
clone_size: .
j_call: TRBJ2-2
d_call: TRBD2

cdr3_nt: TGTGCCAGCAGTTTGGAGCGGGCCTACGAGCAGTACTTC
cdr3_aa: CASSLERAYEQYF
v_call: TRBV28
clone_size: .
j_call: TRBJ2-7
d_call: .

cdr3_nt: TGTGCCAGCAGCCAAGGACAGGGATTCGGTCAGCCCCAGCATTTT
cdr3_aa: CASSQGQGFGQPQHF
v_call: TRBV3-1/TRBV3-2
clone_size: .
j_call: TRBJ1-5
d_call: TRBD1

cdr3_nt: TGTGCCAGCGCTACCGGTCCCGAAGCTTTCTTT
cdr3_aa: CASATGPEAFF
v_call: TRBV19
clone_size: .
j_call: TRBJ1-1
d_call: .

cdr3_nt: TGTGCCAGCAGCAGTCAGGACTGGCTCTACGAGCAGTACTTC
cdr3_aa: CASSSQDWLYEQYF
v_call: TRBV7-2
clone_size: once
j_call: TRBJ2-7
d_call: .

cdr3_nt: TGTGCCAGCAGCCATCGGACCGGGACCTGGATGTACGAGCAGTACTTC
cdr3_aa: CASSHRTGTWMYEQYF
v_call: TRBV7-8
clone_size: .
j_call: TRBJ2-7
d_call: .

cdr3_nt: TGTGCCACGGCACCTAGCGGGGGGGCCTACGAGCAGTACTTC
cdr3_aa: CATAPSGGAYEQYF
v_call: TRBV10-3
clone_size: .
j_call: TRBJ2-7
d_call: TRBD2

cdr3_nt: TGCGCCAGCAGCTTACGGCAGGAAAGCACAGATACGCAGTATTTT
cdr3_aa: CASSLRQESTDTQYF
v_call: TRBV5-1
clone_size: .
j_call: TRBJ2-3
d_call: .

cdr3_nt: TGTGCCAGCAGCGTAGCTGGGACAGGGGTCCCCTACGAGCAGTACTTC
cdr3_aa: CASSVAGTGVPYEQYF
v_call: TRBV9
clone_size: .
j_call: TRBJ2-7
d_call: TRBD1

cdr3_nt: TGTGCCAGCAGCAACCCAGGGGGGACTGGGGCCAACGTCCTGACTTTC
cdr3_aa: CASSNPGGTGANVLTF
v_call: TRBV7-2
clone_size: .
j_call: TRBJ2-6
d_call: .

cdr3_nt: TGTGCCACCCGACCCGGCCAAGAGACCCAGTACTTC
cdr3_aa: CATRPGQETQYF
v_call: TRBV10-3
clone_size: .
j_call: TRBJ2-5
d_call: .

cdr3_nt: TGTGCCAGCAGCGTAGGGACAGGGGGCGACCCCTACGAGCAGTACTTC
cdr3_aa: CASSVGTGGDPYEQYF
v_call: TRBV9
clone_size: .
j_call: TRBJ2-7
d_call: TRBD1

cdr3_nt: TGTGCCTGGAGCGCTGATTCCTACGAGCAGTACTTC
cdr3_aa: CAWSADSYEQYF
v_call: TRBV30
clone_size: .
j_call: TRBJ2-7
d_call: .

cdr3_nt: TGTGCCAGCAGGGGGCGGGAGGGCCAAAATGAGCAGTTCTTC
cdr3_aa: CASRGREGQNEQFF
v_call: TRBV6-6
clone_size: .
j_call: TRBJ2-1
d_call: TRBD2

cdr3_nt: TGTGCCAGCAGCCCCTCCCACGGCAGCCAAGAGACCCAGTACTTC
cdr3_aa: CASSPSHGSQETQYF
v_call: TRBV4-2
clone_size: .
j_call: TRBJ2-5
d_call: .

cdr3_nt: TGTGCCATCAGTGACCCTCCGGTACGAGAAACGTTCTTC
cdr3_aa: CAISDPPVRETFF
v_call: TRBV10-3
clone_size: .
j_call: TRBJ2-1
d_call: .

cdr3_nt: TGTGCCAGCAGCTCCCAGGGGGGTGCCCGTTCGGGCTACACCTTC
cdr3_aa: CASSSQGGARSGYTF
v_call: TRBV3-1/TRBV3-2
clone_size: .
j_call: TRBJ1-2
d_call: TRBD1

cdr3_nt: TGCGCCAGCAGCCCGAGGGTGGGGTCAGTAGCCTACGAGCAGTACTTC
cdr3_aa: CASSPRVGSVAYEQYF
v_call: TRBV4-1
clone_size: .
j_call: TRBJ2-7
d_call: .

cdr3_nt: TGTGCCAGCAGTTTATTGGGCTACGAGCAGTACTTC
cdr3_aa: CASSLLGYEQYF
v_call: TRBV28
clone_size: .
j_call: TRBJ2-7
d_call: .

cdr3_nt: TGTGCCAGCAGCCGGGGACTCCGCTACGAGCAGTACTTC
cdr3_aa: CASSRGLRYEQYF
v_call: TRBV12-3/TRBV12-4
clone_size: .
j_call: TRBJ2-7
d_call: .

cdr3_nt: TGTGCCAGCAGCTTAGGAAGGGGAAGCGGCACAGATACGCAGTATTTT
cdr3_aa: CASSLGRGSGTDTQYF
v_call: TRBV11-3
clone_size: .
j_call: TRBJ2-3
d_call: .

cdr3_nt: TGTGCCTGGACTAGCTTTGATGAAACCGGGGAGCTGTTTTTT
cdr3_aa: CAWTSFDETGELFF
v_call: TRBV30
clone_size: .
j_call: TRBJ2-2
d_call: .

cdr3_nt: TGTGCCAGCTTAGACATCACGGGGCAGTACTTC
cdr3_aa: CASLDITGQYF
v_call: TRBV2
clone_size: .
j_call: TRBJ2-7
d_call: .